The source of this TCR beta chain is a study of blood T cell repertoires in COVID-19 (dated by TCRdb to the early 2020s). About the investigation overall: Samples covering the acute and convalescent phases of COVID-19 were provided by collaborators in the United States, Italy and Spain. The prospective study material was composed of cDNA or gDNA derived from T cells, B-cell-depleted T cells, or PBMCs. The dataset comprised deeply sampled blood TCRbeta repertoires from subjects exposed to, actively infected with, or recovered from COVID-19. The repertoires were released in a freely available public database intended as a resource for research on the immune response to SARS-CoV-2. The samples were drawn from the first 160 participants of the ongoing ImmuneRACE study and from some 1,300 subjects provided by 6 global collaborators. The sample metadata nearly always contained a de-identified subject ID, COVID-19 status, age in years and sex. HLA class I and class II types, where available, came from metadata supplied by the sample provider rather than from assay-based typing.

In regard to this clone: Its binding antigen is unknown. Base qualities are not provided; no much larger clone lies one nucleotide away.

Each collaborating institution followed its own protocols to collect whole blood in K2EDTA tubes. For TCRbeta analysis, collaborators shipped samples as frozen whole blood, isolated PBMCs, or DNA extracted from either of those sample types. TCRbeta CDR3 regions were amplified from genomic DNA by means of the immunoSEQ Assay, a bias-controlled multiplex PCR. From the authors' description of their analysis: The number of nucleated cells in each sample was estimated by amplification of reference gene primers within the assay. To quantify the absolute abundance of each unique TCRbeta CDR3 rearrangement, sequence reads were collapsed and filtered. Productive Simpson clonality was computed per sample as the square root of Simpson's diversity index over productive rearrangements. TCRdb holds this immuneACCESS table with in-frame rearrangements only. Some clones are missing; in checked studies, unresolved V genes explain under half, and the rest has no known cause. V, J and clone size are those of that table, while D and trimming were read from the DNA. The sample contains 80,000 to 100,000 clones, 85% to 90% of them found a single time. The ten largest make up less than 2% of the sample.

For CDR1 and CDR2, the germline V gene lists SQVTM and ANQGSEA. Trimming takes 4 bases from V and 0 bases from J, and the germline ends sit 7 bases apart. The CDR3, cysteine through phenylalanine, is 12 amino acids long. Only the CDR3 region is kept as DNA, spanning 36 bases read in frame from base 1. General conclusions and limits of the study: How much clinical and demographic metadata was included differed by source and by participant, and the metadata was provided uncurated.

This chain joins TRBV29-1 to TRBJ2-7; the D gene is unclear. Source material: peripheral blood. The sequence was collected from a human donor with active COVID-19. The donor label of this sample is uncertain. The sequenced DNA is TGCAGCGTTGGGGCAGTCTCCTACGAGCAGTACTTC. Protein translation: CSVGAVSYEQYF.